The entry below gives a single TCR beta chain sequence along with its context. These data originate in a study of OX40 agonist ivuxolimab in advanced cancers. Clones were read by immunoSEQ multiplex PCR, and TCRdb kept only the in-frame ones, dropping some. The sample yields roughly 100,000 clones, 85% to 90% seen once. The sample here was CD4+ or CD8+ T cells sorted from blood, taken in a trial of the OX40 agonist ivuxolimab. The receptor comes from an adult with an advanced solid tumor such as melanoma, head and neck, liver or kidney cancer.

The CDR3 DNA follows: TGTGCCACCAGCAGGCCTCGGGGGGCGGCAAATGAGCAGTTCTTC. Amino acid sequence: CATSRPRGAANEQFF. V usage is TRBV15 and J usage is TRBJ2-1, with D perhaps TRBD2 (7 bases). CDR1 LNHNV and CDR2 YYDKDF come from the germline V gene (reference sequence). Trimming removed 3 bases at V and 7 bases at J, with 16 bases between. The CDR3 runs 15 residues.